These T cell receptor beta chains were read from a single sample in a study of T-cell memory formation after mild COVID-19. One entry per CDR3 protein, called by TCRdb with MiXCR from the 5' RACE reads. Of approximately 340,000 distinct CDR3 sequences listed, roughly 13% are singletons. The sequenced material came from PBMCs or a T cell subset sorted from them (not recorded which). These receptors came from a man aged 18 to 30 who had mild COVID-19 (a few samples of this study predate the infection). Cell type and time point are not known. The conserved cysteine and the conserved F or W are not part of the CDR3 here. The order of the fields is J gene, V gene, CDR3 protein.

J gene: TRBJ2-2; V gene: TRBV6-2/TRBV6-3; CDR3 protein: ASSYSPIARITGELF
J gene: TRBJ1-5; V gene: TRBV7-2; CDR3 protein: ASSKTGGPNQPQH
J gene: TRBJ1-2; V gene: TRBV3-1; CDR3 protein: ASSQARYGYT
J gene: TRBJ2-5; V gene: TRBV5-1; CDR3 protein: ASSPGRGAETQY
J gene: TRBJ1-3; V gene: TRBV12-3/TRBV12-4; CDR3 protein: ASTVLYSRHSGNTIY
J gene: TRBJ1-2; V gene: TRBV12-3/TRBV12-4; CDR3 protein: ASTSFQGVNYGYT
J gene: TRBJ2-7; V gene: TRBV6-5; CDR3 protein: ASSRRLAGGFTYEQY
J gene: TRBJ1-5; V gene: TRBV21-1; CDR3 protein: ASRGRRLGNQPQH
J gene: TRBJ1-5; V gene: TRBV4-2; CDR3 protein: ASSQDSRGNQPQH
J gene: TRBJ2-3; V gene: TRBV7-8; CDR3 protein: ASSAAPRVDTQY
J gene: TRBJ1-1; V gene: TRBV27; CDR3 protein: ASSSPQGAGNTEAF
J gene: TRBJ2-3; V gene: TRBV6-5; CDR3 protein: ASKLSGAVYRTQY